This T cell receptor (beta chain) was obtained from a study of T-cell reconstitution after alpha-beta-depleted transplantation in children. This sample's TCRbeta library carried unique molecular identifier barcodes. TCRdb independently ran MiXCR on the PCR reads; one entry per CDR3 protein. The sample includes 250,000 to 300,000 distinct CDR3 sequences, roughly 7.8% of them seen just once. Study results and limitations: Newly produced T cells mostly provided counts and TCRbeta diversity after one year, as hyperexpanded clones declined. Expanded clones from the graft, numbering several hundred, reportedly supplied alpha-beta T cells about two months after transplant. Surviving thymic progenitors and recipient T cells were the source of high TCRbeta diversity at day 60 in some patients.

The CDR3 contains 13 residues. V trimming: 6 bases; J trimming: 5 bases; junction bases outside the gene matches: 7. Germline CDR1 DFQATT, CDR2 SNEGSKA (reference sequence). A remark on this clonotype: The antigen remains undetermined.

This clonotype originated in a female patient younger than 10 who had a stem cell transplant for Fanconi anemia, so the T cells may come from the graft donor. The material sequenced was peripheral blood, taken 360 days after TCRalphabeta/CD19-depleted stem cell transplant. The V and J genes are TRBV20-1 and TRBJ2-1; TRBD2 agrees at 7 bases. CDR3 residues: CSARGLADNEQFF. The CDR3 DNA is TGCAGTGCCCGGGGTCTAGCGGACAATGAGCAGTTCTTC.